This T cell receptor (beta chain) was captured by sequencing in a study of blood T cell repertoires in COVID-19. Overall study: The United States, Italy and Spain supplied acute and convalescent COVID-19 samples.

Trimming took 2 bases from V and 3 from J, leaving 13 bases between them. Looked up from germline, CDR1 is SEHNR and CDR2 is FQNEAQ (reference sequence). The CDR3 sequence is 15 residues long. Generated by immunoSEQ multiplex PCR, the TCRdb table keeps only in-frame clones and is missing some. The sample lists some 320,000 clones; 70% to 90% were seen once. This clonotype was sampled from a woman in her thirties who had recovered from COVID-19. The sequencing input was PBMCs or T cells enriched from blood (not recorded which). The chain uses TRBV7-9 and TRBJ1-1; D ambiguous. CDR3: CASSLRATRDTEAFF. The CDR3 bases are TGTGCCAGCAGCTTACGTGCCACCCGCGACACTGAAGCTTTCTTT.